Each of the 13 T cell receptor beta chains below was sequenced from the same sample in a study of tumor-infiltrating lymphocytes in primary liver carcinoma (dated by TCRdb to 2016 to 2017). Sequenced using an Illumina HiSeq 2500. TCRbeta-specific cDNA was reverse-transcribed from about 520 ng total RNA using a constant-region primer and ProtoScript II reverse transcriptase. Construction of the TCRbeta libraries relied on three nested rounds of multiplex PCR, following a slightly modified ARM-PCR procedure. Multiplex TRBV1-TRBV30 forward primers and a Cbeta reverse primer were used in the first two PCR rounds, each of which was run for approximately 10 cycles. In TCRdb, the public reads were trimmed at Q25 with fastp and aligned with MiXCR, with productive beta chains retained. Rows with one shared CDR3 protein collapse into an entry with the most common genes and DNA. The sample yields about 200,000 distinct CDR3 sequences; about two thirds were counted once. The ten largest clones capture about 7.1% of the sample.

Blood RNA was extracted from unsorted whole blood using TRIzol reagent, and germline DNA was obtained with the DNeasy Blood & Tissue kit. The specimen was peripheral blood. The receptor source for this set is a woman aged 60 to 75 with primary liver carcinoma and hepatitis B virus infection.

Comment on this clonotype: The junction differs from germline at one of its ends, possibly a read error. The chain couples TRBV4-1 to TRBJ2-1, with 7 bases identical to TRBD1. The CDR3 contains 16 residues. The germline gives CDR1 MGHRA, CDR2 YSYEKL. CDR3 sequence reads: CASSQEAATGYNEQFF. CDR3 bases: TGCGCCAGTAGCCAAGAGGCCGCGACAGGGTACAATGAGCAGTTCTTC.

Note on this clonotype: This clone may be a read error of a much larger clone one base away. The final CDR3 position lacks the conserved phenylalanine or tryptophan, pointing to a likely read error. The J gene is TRBJ1-1, the V gene TRBV4-2; D perhaps matches TRBD1 (5 bases). The CDR3 is 15 amino acids. From germline, CDR1 is LGHNA and CDR2 YNFKEQ. V was shortened by 1 base and J by 8 bases, with 17 bases between the two germline ends. CDR3 sequence: CASSQVLVGGDEAFY. The CDR3 DNA reads as TGTGCCAGCAGCCAAGTTTTGGTTGGGGGGGACGAAGCTTTCTAT.

On this clonotype itself: A read error is possible here, since a much larger clone lies one base away. This CDR3 fails to terminate in the conserved phenylalanine or tryptophan, so it likely reflects a read error. The V call is TRBV12-3 or TRBV12-4, the J call TRBJ2-5, with 8 positions matching TRBD1. This CDR3 region has 16 residues. The junction had 11 bases not matched to a gene; V was cut back by 3 bases and J by 5 bases. CDR3 amino acids: CASSFSGGRGLETQYL. The CDR3 nucleotides read TGTGCCAGCAGTTTCTCAGGTGGCAGGGGGCTGGAGACCCAGTACTTA.

By sample share, this clonotype is medium-sized. The chain carries TRBV11-2 and TRBJ2-5, with 10 bases matching TRBD2. This CDR3 region has 15 residues. CDR1 is SGHAT and CDR2 is FQNNGV in the germline V gene. The V and J ends lost 3 bases and 2 bases, in that order; junction bases with no gene match: 3. CDR3 in DNA: TGTGCCAGCAGCTTCCGGACTAGCGGACAAGAGACCCAGTACTTC. Translating it yields CASSFRTSGQETQYF.

This clonotype has just one count. Compared with germline, one end of the junction differs, possibly owing to a read error. The chain couples TRBV11-2 to TRBJ2-7; D ambiguous. This CDR3 contains 14 residues. Germline CDR1 is SGHAT and CDR2 is FQNNGV. As DNA, the CDR3 is TGTGCCAACAGTCCTATCCAGCACTCCTACAAGCAGTACTTC. Translation gives CANSPIQHSYKQYF.

This clonotype was observed a single time. Because the CDR3 is missing its conserved closing phenylalanine or tryptophan, this is likely a read error. The chain combines TRBV12-3 or TRBV12-4 with TRBJ1-5; D gene uncertain. CDR3 size: 15 residues. As DNA, the CDR3 is TGTGCCAGCAGCCCACGTGGAGTCGGCAATCAGGCCCAGCATTAT. Its translation is CASSPRGVGNQAQHY.

To note about this clonotype: A much larger clone differs from this one at a single base, so this may be a read error. The chain is built from TRBV12-3 or TRBV12-4 and TRBJ2-7, with D perhaps TRBD1 (6 bases). This CDR3 spans 15 amino acids. CDR3 residues: CASREQQGPTYEQCF. In DNA, the CDR3 is TGTGCCAGCAGGGAACAACAGGGTCCTACCTACGAGCAGTGCTTC.

This sequence joins TRBV11-2 and TRBJ2-5, with D possibly being TRBD2 (6 bases). This CDR3 contains 13 residues. Germline V gene sequence: CDR1 SGHAT, CDR2 FQNNGV. The CDR3 DNA sequence: TGTACCAACACCATGGGGGAGGCGGAGACCCAGTACTTC. This gives the protein CTNTMGEAETQYF.

Notes on this clonotype: At one end the junction does not follow the germline gene, possibly because of a read error. This chain connects TRBV12-3 or TRBV12-4 to TRBJ2-6; D may be TRBD1 (5 bases). This CDR3 spans 15 amino acids. The CDR3, as DNA: TGTGCCAGCAGTTCAGGGATGGCTGGGGCCAACCTCCTGACTTTC. Translating gives CASSSGMAGANLLTF.

This clonotype was seen a few times. The V and J genes are TRBV29-1 and TRBJ2-7; 9 nucleotides align to TRBD1. The junction had 12 bases not matched to a gene; V was cut back by 6 bases and J by 6 bases. The CDR3 extends over 14 amino acids. Per germline, CDR1 SQVTM and CDR2 ANQGSEA. CDR3 in DNA: TGCAGCGTACAAGCTACAGGGGGCGAGGGCGAGCAGTACTTC. It translates to CSVQATGGEGEQYF.

About this clonotype itself: No conserved phenylalanine or tryptophan ends this CDR3, so it is likely a read error. The J gene is TRBJ1-1, the V gene TRBV30; D ambiguous. In germline, CDR1 is GTSNPN, CDR2 SVGIG (reference sequence). The length of the CDR3 is 12 residues. Here the CDR3 DNA reads TGTGTCTGGAGCAGACTCAACACTGAAGCTTTCTAT. Protein product: CVWSRLNTEAFY.

This clonotype was seen at least ten times. The V and J genes are TRBV6-5 and TRBJ1-1; the D is unclear. This CDR3 is built from 15 residues. Trimming took 7 bases from V and 1 from J, leaving 16 bases between them. CDR1 and CDR2 (germline): MNHEY, SVGAGI. This chain's CDR3 is CASIPTPTSNTEAFF. The CDR3 DNA is TGTGCCAGCATCCCGACACCTACATCGAACACTGAAGCTTTCTTT.

There are a few counts of this clonotype. The chain combines TRBV6-5 with TRBJ1-2, with D possibly TRBD1 on 5 matching bases. The length of the CDR3 is 15 residues. The V gene lost 2 bases and the J gene lost 4 bases, with 14 bases spanning the gap. CDR1 MNHEY and CDR2 SVGAGI come from the germline V gene. The chain's CDR3 is CASSYGDSGGYGYTF. The CDR3 DNA is TGTGCCAGCAGTTACGGGGACTCGGGGGGCTATGGCTACACCTTC.